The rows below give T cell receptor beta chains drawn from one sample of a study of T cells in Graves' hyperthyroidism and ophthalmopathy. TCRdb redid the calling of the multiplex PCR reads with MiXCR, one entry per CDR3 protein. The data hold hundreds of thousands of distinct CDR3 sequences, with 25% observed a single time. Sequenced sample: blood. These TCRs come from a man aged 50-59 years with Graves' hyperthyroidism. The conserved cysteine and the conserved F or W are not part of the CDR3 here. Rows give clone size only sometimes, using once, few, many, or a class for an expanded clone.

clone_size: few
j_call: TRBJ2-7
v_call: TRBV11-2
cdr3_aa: ASSLVPATGGDEQY

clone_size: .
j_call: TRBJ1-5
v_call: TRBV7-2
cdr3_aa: ASSGWDSSNQPRH

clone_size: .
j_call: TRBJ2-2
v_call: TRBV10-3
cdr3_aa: AISDRGSWTGELF

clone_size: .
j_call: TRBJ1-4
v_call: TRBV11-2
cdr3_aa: ASSLDIGSGNEKLF

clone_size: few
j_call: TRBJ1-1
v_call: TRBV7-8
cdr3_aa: ASSFDPTRTAEAF

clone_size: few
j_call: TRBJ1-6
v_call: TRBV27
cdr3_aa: ASSAITGGNSPLH

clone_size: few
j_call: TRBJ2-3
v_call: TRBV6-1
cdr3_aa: ASSDGGGETDTQY

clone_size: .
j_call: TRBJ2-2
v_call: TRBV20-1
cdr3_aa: SARVLAGTANTGELF

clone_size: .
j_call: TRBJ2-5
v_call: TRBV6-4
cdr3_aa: ASSQPAEETQY

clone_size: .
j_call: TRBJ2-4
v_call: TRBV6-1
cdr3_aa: ASRSRAGEGIQY

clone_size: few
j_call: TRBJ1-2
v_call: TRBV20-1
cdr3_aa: SARDTTRRAGSYGYT